This entry is about one T cell receptor (beta chain). Seattle's enrolled individuals joined amid active infection and were then monitored longitudinally. V lost 8 bases to trimming and J lost 2 bases, with 10 bases between them. The CDR3 loop spans 12 amino acids. CDR1 and CDR2 from the germline V gene are GTSNPN and SVGIG (reference sequence). The sample is drawn from a study of blood T cell repertoires in COVID-19. Authors' methods: Nucleated cell number was recorded as an estimate derived from reference gene primer amplification. Sequencing was performed with immunoSEQ multiplex PCR; in TCRdb, only in-frame clones are kept and a portion is missing. V and J calls and clone size follow that table, whereas D and trimming were derived from the DNA. The sample holds 150,000 to 200,000 clones; roughly 80% are singletons and the top ten take under 10%.

The chain has TRBV30 and TRBJ1-3; unclear D gene. The clonotype comes from a woman aged 70 to 79 with COVID-19, enrolled during active disease. Specimen: peripheral blood. This CDR3 reads CARGTTGNTIYF. The DNA for the CDR3 is TGTGCCCGGGGTACAACTGGAAACACCATATATTTT.